The 6 T cell receptor beta chains listed next were all sequenced from one sample in a study of shared clonotypes between healthy human individuals (dated by TCRdb to 2020 to 2021). Libraries were built with the immunoSEQ multiplex PCR assay. TCRdb mirrors the immuneACCESS table, restricted to in-frame sequences. Some clones are absent from its copies; in checked studies, under half trace to an unresolved V gene, and the reason for the others is unknown. The sample has 2,500,000 or so clones on record, over 85% of them singletons. Approximately 0.35% of the sample goes to the ten largest clones. Specimen: naive CD4+ T cells from PBMCs. According to the study, the label for this sample's cell subset or site signals: CD45RA+ positively selected. The receptors shown here come from a man aged 18 to 30 in good health. Some clones in this sample may be carry-over from other donors' samples.

The CDR3 loop reads CASRESGANVLTF. In nucleotides, the CDR3 is TGTGCCAGCAGGGAATCTGGGGCCAACGTCCTGACTTTC. This chain connects TRBV27 to TRBJ2-6; unclear D gene. V lost 6 bases to trimming and J lost 1 base, with 4 bases between them. Germline lookup yields CDR1 MNHEY and CDR2 SMNVEV (reference sequence). CDR3 length: 13 residues. The full variable domain, its missing parts supplied by reference TRBV27 and TRBJ2-6, is EAQVTQNPRYLITVTGKKLTVTCSQNMNHEYMSWYRQDPGLGLRQIYYSMNVEVTDKGDVPEGYKVSRKEKRNFPLILESPSPNQTSLYFCASRESGANVLTFGAGSRLTVL.

The chain combines TRBV5-4 with TRBJ2-5; either TRBD1 or TRBD2 may fit D (5 bases each). This CDR3 contains 17 residues. The V gene's germline CDR1 is SGHNT and CDR2 YYREEE (reference sequence). V was pared by 0 bases and J by 2 bases, with 17 bases between. CDR3 region: CASSLATGLRGQETQYF. DNA for the CDR3: TGTGCCAGCAGCTTGGCCACGGGGCTGCGTGGGCAAGAGACCCAGTACTTC.

This clone has just one count. The chain combines TRBV13 with TRBJ2-7; weak D call: TRBD1 (6 bases). Germline loops: CDR1 PRHDT, CDR2 FYEKMQ (reference sequence). CDR3 length: 18 amino acids. V was clipped by 1 base and J by 3 bases, with 22 bases between them. The CDR3 DNA is TGTGCCAGCAGCTTAGTCCGGCAGGGGCTCGGGATTTACTACGAGCAGTACTTC. Translation: CASSLVRQGLGIYYEQYF.

The chain links TRBV5-1 to TRBJ1-6; D is unresolved. Germline V lookup: CDR1 SGHRS, CDR2 YFSETQ. The germline V and J ends were trimmed by 5 bases and 7 bases, with 13 bases remaining between them. The CDR3 runs 14 residues. This chain's CDR3 is CASRGGLSNSPLHF. The CDR3 nucleotides read TGCGCCAGCAGAGGCGGACTCTCGAATTCACCCCTCCACTTT.

As for this clone: The same CDR3 arises from other DNA sequences in this sample as well. J is TRBJ2-3 and V is TRBV28, with D uncertain. V was cut by 3 bases and J by 1 base, with 5 bases left in between. The CDR3 consists of 13 residues. Germline CDR1 and CDR2: MDHEN and SYDVKM. In nucleotides, the CDR3 is TGTGCCAGCAGTTTGAGTGGCACAGATACGCAGTATTTT. Protein sequence: CASSLSGTDTQYF.

The chain joins TRBV11-1 to TRBJ1-2; TRBD1 might be the D (5 bases). The CDR3 covers 16 residues. The germline CDR1 and CDR2 sequences are SGHAT and FQDESV (reference sequence). V lost 4 bases, J lost 4 bases, and 19 bases lay in between. CDR3 coding DNA: TGTGCCAGCAGCTCCCAGGGTGGGGCTCGCGTCTATGGCTACACCTTC. It yields the protein CASSSQGGARVYGYTF.